This T cell receptor beta chain appears in the sequencing data of a study of STAT5B mutations in CD4+ large granular lymphocyte leukemia. The study, taken as a whole, reports: Roughly a quarter of private leukemic clonotypes occurred rarely in other patients' non-leukemic repertoires. Compared with healthy controls (2/35), patient top clones favored TRBV06 (8/27).

This clone was found a few times. The antigen remains undetermined. Sequencing was at survey level. Original methodology: Lowest detectable productive clonotype frequency was 2.59 x 10-5. Measured with immunoSEQ multiplex PCR; TCRdb has only the in-frame clones, and not every one. V and J calls plus clone size are reproduced from that table; the DNA served to infer D and trimming. Here the sample spans approximately 30,000 clones, more than 65% being singletons. The CDR3 spans 15 residues. Germline CDR1 LGHNA, CDR2 YSLEER. V was clipped by 3 bases and J by 5 bases, with 14 bases between them. This chain joins TRBV4-3 and TRBJ1-5; D might be TRBD1 (5 bases). Specimen: CD4+ T cells from blood buffy coats. This clonotype was sampled from a human donor in good health. The DNA of the CDR3 is TGCGCCAGCAGCCACGAATGGGGGGGTTATCAGCCCCAGCATTTT. Translating it yields CASSHEWGGYQPQHF.